This T cell receptor beta chain was recovered during a study of blood T cell repertoires in COVID-19. Study context: Some COVID-19 samples were acute and others convalescent; all came from the United States, Italy and Spain.

V lost 1 base and J lost 3; bases outside the gene matches: 4. CDR3 length: 16 amino acids. The germline V gene has CDR1 MNHNS and CDR2 SASEGT. As processed by the authors: For nucleated cells, counts were estimated from reference gene primer amplification. TCRdb's copy holds only in-frame clones and misses some; the assay was immunoSEQ multiplex PCR. V and J calls and clone size are as listed in that table; D and trimming were resolved from the DNA. The sample holds 35,000 to 45,000 clones, approximately 70% seen once. The sequencing input was peripheral blood. The chain has TRBV6-1 and TRBJ2-2; 8 bases are a match to TRBD1. The receptor was derived from an older man with acute or convalescent COVID-19. The CDR3 reads CASSEEAGGYTGELFF. As DNA, the CDR3 is TGTGCCAGCAGTGAAGAGGCAGGGGGCTACACCGGGGAGCTGTTTTTT.